Listed below are T cell receptor beta chains from one sample, sequenced in a study of blood T cell repertoires in COVID-19. The assay was immunoSEQ multiplex PCR, and TCRdb's table has in-frame clones only and misses some. The sample holds some 210,000 clones; 92% are singletons and the top ten take 1.2%. Sequenced material: peripheral blood. Receptors were obtained from a man aged 25-40 years with acute or convalescent COVID-19. CDR3s include the opening cysteine and the closing phenylalanine or tryptophan. The D gene is left open where the match is weak.

j_call | d_call | v_call | cdr3_aa | cdr3_nt
TRBJ2-4 | NA | TRBV5-1 | CASSLDPVKNIQYF | TGCGCCAGCAGCTTGGATCCGGTCAAAAACATTCAGTACTTC
TRBJ2-7 | TRBD2 | TRBV7-2 | CAAGGTAGEQYF | TGTGCAGCGGGAGGCACGGCAGGGGAGCAGTACTTC
TRBJ2-7 | NA | TRBV21-1 | CASGGDFYEQYF | TGTGCCAGCGGGGGGGATTTCTACGAGCAGTACTTC
TRBJ2-2 | TRBD2 | TRBV7-3 | CASSLTGGGRTGELFF | TGTGCCAGCAGCTTAACGGGCGGGGGGAGAACCGGGGAGCTGTTTTTT
TRBJ2-5 | NA | TRBV3-1/TRBV3-2 | CASNLRTVQETQYF | TGTGCCAGCAACCTCCGGACTGTTCAAGAGACCCAGTACTTC
TRBJ2-1 | NA | TRBV7-3 | CASSPSPSERFSYNEQFF | TGTGCCAGCAGCCCATCCCCTTCAGAACGATTCTCCTACAATGAGCAGTTCTTC
TRBJ1-1 | NA | TRBV19 | CASSSEEGLATEAFF | TGTGCCAGTAGTAGTGAGGAGGGGCTTGCCACTGAAGCTTTCTTT
TRBJ2-6 | NA | TRBV10-3 | CAISGRKASSGANVLTF | TGTGCCATCAGTGGCAGGAAGGCCTCATCTGGGGCCAACGTCCTGACTTTC
TRBJ1-1 | NA | TRBV28 | CASSFEDSEAFF | TGTGCCAGCAGTTTCGAAGACTCTGAAGCTTTCTTT
TRBJ1-5 | TRBD1 | TRBV7-8 | CASSSSRGNQPQHF | TGTGCCAGCAGCTCAAGCAGGGGGAATCAGCCCCAGCATTTT
TRBJ1-2 | TRBD1 | TRBV6-5 | CASRGQDYGYTF | TGTGCCAGCAGAGGACAGGACTATGGCTACACCTTC